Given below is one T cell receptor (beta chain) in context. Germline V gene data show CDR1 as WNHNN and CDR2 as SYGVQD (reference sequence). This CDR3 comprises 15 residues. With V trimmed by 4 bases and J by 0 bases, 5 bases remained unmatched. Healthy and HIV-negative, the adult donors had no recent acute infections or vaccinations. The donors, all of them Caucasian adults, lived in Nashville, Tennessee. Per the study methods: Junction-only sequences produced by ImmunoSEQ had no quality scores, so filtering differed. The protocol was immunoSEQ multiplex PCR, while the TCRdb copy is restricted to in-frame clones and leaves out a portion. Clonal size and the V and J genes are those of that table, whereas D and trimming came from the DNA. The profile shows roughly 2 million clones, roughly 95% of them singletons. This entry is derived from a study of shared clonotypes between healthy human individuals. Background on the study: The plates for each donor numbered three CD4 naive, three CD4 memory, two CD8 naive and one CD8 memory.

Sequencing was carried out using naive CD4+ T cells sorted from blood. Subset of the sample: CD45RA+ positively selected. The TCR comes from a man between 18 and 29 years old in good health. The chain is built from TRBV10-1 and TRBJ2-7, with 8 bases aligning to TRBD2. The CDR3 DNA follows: TGCGCCAGCAGTGCGACTAGCGCGAGCTCCTACGAGCAGTACTTC. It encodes CASSATSASSYEQYF.